The rows below give T cell receptor beta chains drawn from one sample of a study of cytomegalovirus exposure and HLA in healthy donors. TCRdb keeps only in-frame clones here, not all; method: immunoSEQ multiplex PCR. This table holds over 130,000 clones, 75% to 80% found once. Sequenced material: PBMCs. These receptors were obtained from a woman in her forties in good health and CMV-seropositive. The CDR3 runs from the conserved cysteine through the conserved F or W. D genes are given only for firm matches. Not every row has a clone size; where given, it reads once, few, many or a size class.

j_call v_call clone_size d_call cdr3_aa cdr3_nt
TRBJ1-1 TRBV4-1 NA NA CASSQDRGNTEAFF TGCGCCAGCAGCCAAGACAGGGGGAACACTGAAGCTTTCTTT
TRBJ1-1 TRBV28 NA NA CASSLMPGLSEAFF TGTGCCAGCAGTTTAATGCCAGGGTTAAGTGAAGCTTTCTTT
TRBJ2-3 TRBV28 NA TRBD2 CASSTLAVSTDTQYF TGTGCCAGCAGCACACTAGCGGTCAGCACAGATACGCAGTATTTT
TRBJ2-7 TRBV15 NA NA CATGGTLAAYEQYF TGTGCCACGGGCGGGACTCTAGCAGCCTACGAGCAGTACTTC
TRBJ1-1 TRBV29-1 NA NA CSVGGRGRNTEAFF TGCAGCGTTGGGGGGCGCGGGCGGAACACTGAAGCTTTCTTT
TRBJ2-3 TRBV21-1 many NA CASSKSGALADTQYF TGTGCCAGCAGCAAATCAGGCGCGTTGGCAGATACGCAGTATTTT
TRBJ1-2 TRBV11-2 NA NA CASSSSARDVSYGYTF TGTGCCAGCAGCTCATCTGCCAGGGATGTGAGCTATGGCTACACCTTC
TRBJ2-7 TRBV5-1 few TRBD1 CASSPSGTGFEQYF TGCGCCAGCAGCCCTTCCGGGACAGGGTTCGAGCAGTACTTC
TRBJ2-1 TRBV7-7 few TRBD2 CASSFGLASYNEQFF TGTGCTAGCAGCTTTGGACTAGCGTCGTACAATGAGCAGTTCTTC
TRBJ2-7 TRBV29-1 NA NA CSVGRGPEQYF TGCAGCGTTGGACGCGGGCCCGAGCAGTACTTC
TRBJ1-4 TRBV5-1 NA NA CASSSLGGGEKLFF TGCGCCAGCAGCTCCCTGGGGGGGGGTGAAAAACTGTTTTTT
TRBJ2-5 TRBV5-1 NA NA CASSLDAETQYF TGCGCCAGCAGCTTGGACGCGGAGACCCAGTACTTC
TRBJ2-1 TRBV4-1 NA TRBD2 CASSDRLAGEEENEQFF TGCGCCAGCAGCGACAGACTAGCGGGAGAGGAAGAGAATGAGCAGTTCTTC
TRBJ2-7 TRBV28 NA TRBD1 CASSTRQGAMGQYF TGTGCCAGCAGCACGAGACAGGGGGCGATGGGGCAGTACTTC
TRBJ2-5 TRBV9 NA NA CASSFQAGTQETQYF TGTGCCAGCAGCTTCCAAGCGGGCACCCAAGAGACCCAGTACTTC
TRBJ2-3 TRBV4-1 few NA CASSQEERPREQYF TGCGCCAGCAGCCAAGAGGAGCGACCTCGGGAGCAGTATTTT
TRBJ1-2 TRBV30 NA TRBD1 CASAGTGIFNGYTF TGTGCCTCGGCCGGGACAGGGATTTTCAATGGCTACACCTTC
TRBJ1-2 TRBV29-1 NA TRBD1 CSVGDRGYGYTF TGCAGCGTTGGGGACAGGGGGTATGGCTACACCTTC
TRBJ2-2 TRBV5-1 NA TRBD2 CASSLVGLASGELFF TGCGCCAGCAGCTTGGTGGGACTAGCGAGTGGGGAGCTGTTTTTT
TRBJ2-1 TRBV23-1 NA TRBD1 CASSQKKDRVSGEQFF TGCGCCAGCAGTCAAAAGAAGGACAGGGTGAGTGGTGAGCAGTTCTTC
TRBJ2-3 TRBV21-1 NA NA CASRNPRQGGGDTQYF TGTGCCAGCCGCAATCCCCGACAGGGGGGTGGAGATACGCAGTATTTT
TRBJ2-5 TRBV5-1 NA NA CASSLIGGNQETQYF TGCGCCAGCAGCTTGATCGGGGGAAACCAAGAGACCCAGTACTTC
TRBJ2-5 TRBV5-4 NA NA CASSQTGSIETQYF TGTGCCAGCAGCCAAACAGGGAGCATCGAGACCCAGTACTTC
TRBJ2-1 TRBV10-3 few TRBD1 CAISESRGTGGSGNPYNEQFF TGTGCCATCAGTGAGTCACGAGGGACAGGGGGCAGCGGCAACCCCTACAATGAGCAGTTCTTC
TRBJ1-2 TRBV28 few TRBD1 CASSVPGGEYGYTF TGTGCCAGCAGCGTACCAGGGGGAGAATATGGCTACACCTTC
TRBJ2-1 TRBV5-1 NA TRBD2 CASSFELAREVNEQFF TGCGCCAGCAGCTTTGAACTAGCGCGAGAAGTCAATGAGCAGTTCTTC
TRBJ1-5 TRBV19 NA NA CASSIDLENQPQHF TGTGCCAGTAGTATAGATTTAGAGAATCAGCCCCAGCATTTT
TRBJ2-3 TRBV6-6 NA NA CASSYIGDTQYF TGTGCCAGCAGTTACATCGGGGATACGCAGTATTTT
TRBJ2-5 TRBV5-1 NA NA CASSLAWTDQETQYF TGCGCCAGCAGCTTGGCATGGACAGATCAAGAGACCCAGTACTTC
TRBJ2-1 TRBV7-9 NA NA CASSPAKRNEQFF TGTGCCAGCAGCCCCGCGAAGCGCAATGAGCAGTTCTTC
TRBJ2-5 TRBV7-9 NA NA CASSSEGSETQYF TGTGCCAGCAGCTCGGAGGGGTCAGAGACCCAGTACTTC
TRBJ2-1 TRBV11-2 few TRBD2 CASSLGDSGMNNEQFF TGTGCCAGCAGCTTAGGCGATAGCGGGATGAACAATGAGCAGTTCTTC
TRBJ2-1 TRBV5-1 NA TRBD1 CASRPTGVYNEQFF TGCGCCAGCAGACCCACAGGGGTCTACAATGAGCAGTTCTTC
TRBJ2-2 TRBV9 once TRBD2 CASSVGGSTGELFF TGTGCCAGCAGCGTAGGCGGGAGCACCGGGGAGCTGTTTTTT
TRBJ1-2 TRBV29-1 NA NA CSVIPFSGGYTF TGCAGCGTTATACCTTTCTCGGGAGGCTACACCTTC
TRBJ2-1 TRBV4-2 NA TRBD2 CASSRRLAKDYNEQFF TGTGCCAGCAGCCGTAGACTAGCGAAAGATTACAATGAGCAGTTCTTC
TRBJ2-5 TRBV6-1 NA TRBD2 CASSGLGGETQYF TGTGCCAGCAGTGGATTGGGGGGGGAGACCCAGTACTTC
TRBJ1-2 TRBV19 NA TRBD1 CASSIRGGEVNYGYTF TGTGCCAGTAGTATACGAGGGGGCGAAGTGAACTATGGCTACACCTTC
TRBJ2-2 TRBV18 NA TRBD1 CASSPFGTDNTGELFF TGTGCCAGCTCACCATTCGGGACAGACAACACCGGGGAGCTGTTTTTT
TRBJ1-4 TRBV2 NA TRBD1 CASTPGQGRWEKLFF TGTGCCAGCACCCCGGGACAGGGGAGATGGGAAAAACTGTTTTTT
TRBJ2-1 TRBV27 NA NA CASSFLNNEQFF TGTGCCAGCAGTTTCCTTAACAATGAGCAGTTCTTC
TRBJ1-3 TRBV11-2 NA TRBD1 CASSASQGAHGNTIYF TGTGCCAGCAGCGCCTCACAGGGGGCGCATGGAAACACCATATATTTT
TRBJ2-1 TRBV6-5 NA NA CASSPSADGYEQFF TGTGCCAGCAGCCCCAGCGCCGACGGGTATGAGCAGTTCTTC
TRBJ1-1 TRBV7-7 NA NA CASSLAANTEAFF TGTGCTAGCAGCTTAGCAGCGAACACTGAAGCTTTCTTT
TRBJ2-2 TRBV28 NA NA CASSSTGMNTGELFF TGTGCCAGCAGTTCCACAGGGATGAACACCGGGGAGCTGTTTTTT
TRBJ2-7 TRBV6-5 NA NA CASRKRVSYEQYF TGTGCCAGCAGGAAGCGGGTTTCCTACGAGCAGTACTTC
TRBJ2-6 TRBV5-1 NA NA CASSLGGAGANVLTF TGCGCCAGCAGCTTAGGTGGGGCAGGGGCCAACGTCCTGACTTTC
TRBJ1-1 TRBV6-6 NA NA CASTLGGRAEAFF TGTGCCAGCACGCTCGGGGGGCGGGCTGAAGCTTTCTTT
TRBJ2-1 TRBV18 NA NA CASSPLQGYNEQFF TGTGCCAGCTCACCGTTACAGGGTTACAATGAGCAGTTCTTC
TRBJ1-2 TRBV18 NA TRBD1 CASSPTGEAYGYTF TGTGCCAGCTCACCAACAGGGGAAGCCTATGGCTACACCTTC
TRBJ2-3 TRBV10-1 NA NA CATGGPTDTQYF TGCGCCACCGGAGGGCCCACAGATACGCAGTATTTT
TRBJ2-6 TRBV18 few NA CASSASRSSGANVLTF TGTGCCAGCTCAGCCAGCAGGTCCTCTGGGGCCAACGTCCTGACTTTC
TRBJ2-2 TRBV7-6 NA NA CASSLAGRFPGELFF TGTGCCAGCAGCTTGGCAGGGCGGTTCCCCGGGGAGCTGTTTTTT
TRBJ1-2 TRBV27 NA TRBD1 CASSLTGSKGGYTF TGTGCCAGCAGCTTGACAGGGTCCAAAGGGGGCTACACCTTC
TRBJ2-5 TRBV7-6 NA NA CASSLMAQIQETQYF TGTGCCAGCAGCTTGATGGCTCAAATCCAAGAGACCCAGTACTTC